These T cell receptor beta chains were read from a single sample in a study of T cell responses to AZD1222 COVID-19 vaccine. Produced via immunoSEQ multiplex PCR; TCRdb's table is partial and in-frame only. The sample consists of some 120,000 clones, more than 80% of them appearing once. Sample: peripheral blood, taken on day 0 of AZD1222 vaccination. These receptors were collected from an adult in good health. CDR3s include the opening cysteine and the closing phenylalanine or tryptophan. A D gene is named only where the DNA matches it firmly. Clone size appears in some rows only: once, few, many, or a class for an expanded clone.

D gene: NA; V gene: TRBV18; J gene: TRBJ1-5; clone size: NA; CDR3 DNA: TGTGCCAGCTCACGATTCGGGTTAAACAATCAGCCCCAGCATTTT; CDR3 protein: CASSRFGLNNQPQHF
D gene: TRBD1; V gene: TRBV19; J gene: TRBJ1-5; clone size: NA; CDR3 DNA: TGTGCCAGTAGCATTAGAGCAGGGGGGTCGGTGTCCCCACAGCCCCAGCATTTT; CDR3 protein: CASSIRAGGSVSPQPQHF
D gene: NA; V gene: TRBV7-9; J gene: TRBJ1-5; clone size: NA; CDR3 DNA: TGTGCCAGCAGACAAGCGCCAGGGTCGGGCAATCAGCCCCAGCATTTT; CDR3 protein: CASRQAPGSGNQPQHF
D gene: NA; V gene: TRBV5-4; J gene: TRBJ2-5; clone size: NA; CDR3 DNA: TGTGCCAGCAGGATCCGAGCACAGGTACAAGAGACCCAGTACTTC; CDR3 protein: CASRIRAQVQETQYF
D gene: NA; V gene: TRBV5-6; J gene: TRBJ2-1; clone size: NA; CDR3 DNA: TGTGCCAGCAGCTTGGGAGGAAATGAGCAGTTCTTC; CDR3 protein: CASSLGGNEQFF
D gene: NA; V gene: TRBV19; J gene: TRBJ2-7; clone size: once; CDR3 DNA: TGTGCCAGTAGCTCCCCCTCGGGCGAGCAGTACTTC; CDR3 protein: CASSSPSGEQYF
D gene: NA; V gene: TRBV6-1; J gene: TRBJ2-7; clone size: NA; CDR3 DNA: TGTGCCAGCAGTGAAAGCAGGGGCCCCTTCGGCTACGAGCAGTACTTC; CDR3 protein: CASSESRGPFGYEQYF
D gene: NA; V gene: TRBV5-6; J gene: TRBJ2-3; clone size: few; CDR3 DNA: TGTGCCAGCAGCTTGTGGGCCAAGGTTGGTATAGATACGCAGTATTTT; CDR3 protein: CASSLWAKVGIDTQYF
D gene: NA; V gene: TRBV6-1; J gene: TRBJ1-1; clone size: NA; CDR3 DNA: TGTGCCAGCAGTGAGGGCACTGAAGCTTTCTTT; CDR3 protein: CASSEGTEAFF
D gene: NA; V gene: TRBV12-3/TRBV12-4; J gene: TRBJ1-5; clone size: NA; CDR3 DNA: TGTGCCAGCAGGCTGAGCAATCAGCCCCAGCATTTT; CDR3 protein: CASRLSNQPQHF
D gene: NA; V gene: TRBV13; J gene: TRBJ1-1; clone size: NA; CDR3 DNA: TGTGCCAGCAGCTTGAGGGGGGAAGCTTTCTTT; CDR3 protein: CASSLRGEAFF
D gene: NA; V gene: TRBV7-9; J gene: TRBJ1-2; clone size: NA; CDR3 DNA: TGTGCCAGCAGCTTAGAGCTTGGGTATGGCTACACCTTC; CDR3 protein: CASSLELGYGYTF
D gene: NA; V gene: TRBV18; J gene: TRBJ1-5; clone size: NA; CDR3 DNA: TGTGCCAGCTCACAGGAGGGCCAGCCCCAGCATTTT; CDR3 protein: CASSQEGQPQHF
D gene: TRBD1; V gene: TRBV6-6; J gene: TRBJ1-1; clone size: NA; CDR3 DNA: TGTGCCAGCAGCCGTACGAGACCCGACGGGGACAGGGCGAAGACGAACACTGAAGCTTTCTTT; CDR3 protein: CASSRTRPDGDRAKTNTEAFF
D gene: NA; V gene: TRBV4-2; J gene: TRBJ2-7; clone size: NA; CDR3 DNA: TGTGCCAGCAGCCAACCGGACGGAGGAGGCTACGAGCAGTACTTC; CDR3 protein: CASSQPDGGGYEQYF
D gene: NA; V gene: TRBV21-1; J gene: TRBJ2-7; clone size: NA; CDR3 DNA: TGTGCCAGCAGCAACACCTACGAGCAGTACTTC; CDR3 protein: CASSNTYEQYF
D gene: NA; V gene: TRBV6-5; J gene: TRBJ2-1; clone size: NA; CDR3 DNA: TGTGCCAGCAGGGTGGGGAATGAGCAGTTCTTC; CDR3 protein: CASRVGNEQFF
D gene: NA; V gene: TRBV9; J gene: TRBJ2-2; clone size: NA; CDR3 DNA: TGTGCCAGCAGCGGTGGTGCGTCCTGGAACACCGGGGAGCTGTTTTTT; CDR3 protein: CASSGGASWNTGELFF
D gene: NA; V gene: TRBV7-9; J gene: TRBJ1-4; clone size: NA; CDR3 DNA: TGTGCCAGCAGCTTAATGGGGCAAAATGAAAAACTGTTTTTT; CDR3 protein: CASSLMGQNEKLFF
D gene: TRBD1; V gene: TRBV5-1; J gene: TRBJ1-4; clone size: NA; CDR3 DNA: TGCGCCAGCAGCTTGGCCGGGACAGGGGGTGAAAAACTGTTTTTT; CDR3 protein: CASSLAGTGGEKLFF
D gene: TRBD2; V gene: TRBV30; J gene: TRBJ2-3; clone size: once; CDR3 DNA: TGTGCCTGGAGCGGAAGGGGAGGGCCCGCAGATACGCAGTATTTT; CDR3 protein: CAWSGRGGPADTQYF
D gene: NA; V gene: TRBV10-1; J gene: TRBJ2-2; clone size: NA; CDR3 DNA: TGCGCCAGCAGTGAGTCATCGGACGTGGGGGAGCTGTTTTTT; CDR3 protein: CASSESSDVGELFF
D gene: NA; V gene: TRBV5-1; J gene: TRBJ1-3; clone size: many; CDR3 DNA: TGCGCCAGCAGCTATGAAACCCTCAACTCTGGAAACACCATATATTTT; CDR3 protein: CASSYETLNSGNTIYF
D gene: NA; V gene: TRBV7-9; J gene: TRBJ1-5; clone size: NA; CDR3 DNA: TGTGCCAGCAGCTTAGGGCTGAATCAGCCCCAGCATTTT; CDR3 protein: CASSLGLNQPQHF
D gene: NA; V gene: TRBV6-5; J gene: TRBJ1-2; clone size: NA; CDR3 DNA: TGTGCCAGCAGTTACACCCTCACAGGAGCTAGCGGCTACACCTTC; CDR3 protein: CASSYTLTGASGYTF
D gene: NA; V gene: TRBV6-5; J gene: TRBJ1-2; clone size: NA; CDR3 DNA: TGTGCCAGCAGTACACGGACAAGCCGAGACTATGGCTACACCTTC; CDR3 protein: CASSTRTSRDYGYTF
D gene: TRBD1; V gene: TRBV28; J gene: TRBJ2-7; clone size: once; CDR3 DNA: TGTGCCAGCAGTCCGGACAGGGTGGCCTACGAGCAGTACTTC; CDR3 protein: CASSPDRVAYEQYF
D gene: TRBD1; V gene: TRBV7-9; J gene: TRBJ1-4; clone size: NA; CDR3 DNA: TGTGCCAGCAGCTCGACAGGGGACAAACTGTTTTTT; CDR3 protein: CASSSTGDKLFF
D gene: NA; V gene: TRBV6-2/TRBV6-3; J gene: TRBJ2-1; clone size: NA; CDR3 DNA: TGTGCCAGCAGTTATGGGGGTTTGAGTGAGCAGTTCTTC; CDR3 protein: CASSYGGLSEQFF
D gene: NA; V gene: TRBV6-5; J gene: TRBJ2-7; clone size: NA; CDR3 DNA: TGTGCCAGCAGTTACTTAAACGAGCAGTACTTC; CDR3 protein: CASSYLNEQYF
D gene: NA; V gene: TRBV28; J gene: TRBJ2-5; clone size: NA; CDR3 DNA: TGTGCCAGCGGTTTGGGGACCCAGTACTTC; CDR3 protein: CASGLGTQYF
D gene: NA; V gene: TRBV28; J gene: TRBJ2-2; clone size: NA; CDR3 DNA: TGTGCCAGCAGTTTCTTCCACCGGGTTAGAAACACCGGGGAGCTGTTTTTT; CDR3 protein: CASSFFHRVRNTGELFF